The present entry profiles one T cell receptor beta chain with its context. The CDR3 loop spans 14 amino acids. From germline, CDR1 is SEHNR and CDR2 FQNEAQ (reference sequence). With V trimmed by 7 bases and J by 1 base, 5 bases remained unmatched. The authors' processing: Amplification with reference gene primers provided the estimates of nucleated cell counts. Using immunoSEQ multiplex PCR, the repertoire was profiled, and TCRdb retains in-frame clones only, with some absent. Clone size and V and J calls were adopted from that table, with D and trimming inferred from the DNA. The sample shows over 200,000 clones, 85% of them seen only once. The source of the sample is a study of blood T cell repertoires in COVID-19. Study background: The cDNA or gDNA used as material had been derived from T cells, B-cell-depleted T cells, or PBMCs.

The V call is TRBV7-9, the J call TRBJ2-5, with 8 positions matching TRBD1. The sequencing sample was made of PBMCs or T cells enriched from blood (not recorded which). This sequence was found in a man between 35 and 55 years old who had recovered from COVID-19. The CDR3 here is CASIKGTGQETQYF. The CDR3 DNA sequence: TGTGCCAGCATAAAGGGGACAGGCCAAGAGACCCAGTACTTC.